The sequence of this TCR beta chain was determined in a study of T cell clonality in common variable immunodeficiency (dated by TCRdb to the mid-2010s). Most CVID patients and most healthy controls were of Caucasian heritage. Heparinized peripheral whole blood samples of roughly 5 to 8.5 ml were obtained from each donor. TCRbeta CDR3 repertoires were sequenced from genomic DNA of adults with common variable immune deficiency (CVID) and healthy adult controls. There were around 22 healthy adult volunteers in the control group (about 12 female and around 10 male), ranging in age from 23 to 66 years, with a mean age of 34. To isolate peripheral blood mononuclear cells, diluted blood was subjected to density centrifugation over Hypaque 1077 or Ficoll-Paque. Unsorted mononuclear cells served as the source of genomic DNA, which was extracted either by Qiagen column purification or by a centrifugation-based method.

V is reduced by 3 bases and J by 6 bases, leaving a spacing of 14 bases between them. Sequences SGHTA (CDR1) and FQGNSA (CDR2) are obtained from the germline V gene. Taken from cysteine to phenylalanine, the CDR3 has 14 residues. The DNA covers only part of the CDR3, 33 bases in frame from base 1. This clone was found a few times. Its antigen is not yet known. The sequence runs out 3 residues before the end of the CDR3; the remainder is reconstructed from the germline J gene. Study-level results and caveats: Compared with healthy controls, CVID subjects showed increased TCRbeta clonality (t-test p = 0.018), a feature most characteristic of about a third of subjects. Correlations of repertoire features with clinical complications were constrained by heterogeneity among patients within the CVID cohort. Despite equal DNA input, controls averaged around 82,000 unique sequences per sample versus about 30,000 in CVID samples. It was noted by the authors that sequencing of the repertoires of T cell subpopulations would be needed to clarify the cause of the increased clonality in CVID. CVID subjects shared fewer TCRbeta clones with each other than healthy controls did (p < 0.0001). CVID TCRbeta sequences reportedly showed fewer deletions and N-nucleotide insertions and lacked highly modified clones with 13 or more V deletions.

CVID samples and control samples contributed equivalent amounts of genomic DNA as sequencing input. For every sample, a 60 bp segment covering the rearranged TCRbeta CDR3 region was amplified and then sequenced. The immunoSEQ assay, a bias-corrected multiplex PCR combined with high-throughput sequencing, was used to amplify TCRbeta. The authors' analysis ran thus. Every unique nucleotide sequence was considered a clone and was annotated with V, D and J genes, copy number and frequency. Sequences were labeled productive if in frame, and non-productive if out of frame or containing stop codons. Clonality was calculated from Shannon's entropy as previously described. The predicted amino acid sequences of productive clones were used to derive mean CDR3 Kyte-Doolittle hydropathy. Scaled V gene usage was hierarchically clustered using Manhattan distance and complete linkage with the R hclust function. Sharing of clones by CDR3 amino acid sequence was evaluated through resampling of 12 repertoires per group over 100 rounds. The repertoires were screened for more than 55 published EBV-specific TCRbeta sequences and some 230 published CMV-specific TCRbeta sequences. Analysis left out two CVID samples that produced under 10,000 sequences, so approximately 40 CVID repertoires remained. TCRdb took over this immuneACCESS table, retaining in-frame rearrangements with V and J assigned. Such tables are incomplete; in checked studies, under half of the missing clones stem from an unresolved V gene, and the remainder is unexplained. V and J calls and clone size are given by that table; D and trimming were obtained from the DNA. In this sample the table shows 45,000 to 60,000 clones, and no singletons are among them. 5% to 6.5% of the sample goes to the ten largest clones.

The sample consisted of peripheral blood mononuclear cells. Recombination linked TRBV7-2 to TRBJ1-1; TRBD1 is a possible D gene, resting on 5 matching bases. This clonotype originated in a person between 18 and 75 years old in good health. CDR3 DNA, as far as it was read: TGTGCCAGCAGCTTTAACCCGGGGGTCGCTGAA. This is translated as CASSFNPGVAE. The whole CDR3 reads CASSFNPGVAEAFF.